This T cell receptor beta chain was observed in a study of patients and donors after allogeneic stem cell transplantation. V dropped 6 bases and J dropped 3 bases, with 14 bases sitting between them. The germline CDR1 and CDR2 sequences are DFQATT and SNEGSKA (reference sequence). The CDR3 has 13 amino acids. MiXCR was run by TCRdb on the RT-PCR reads, yielding one entry per CDR3 protein. This table has about 18,000 distinct CDR3 sequences, 4.5% to 6% appearing once. This clonotype was recorded many times. The chain uses TRBV20-1 and TRBJ1-2; no clear D gene. Material for sequencing was blood, either unsorted or a sorted T cell fraction (not recorded which). This TCR derives from a human donor who was either an allogeneic HSCT recipient or a stem cell or donor lymphocyte infusion donor (not recorded which). It is not recorded whose cells these are; they may come from a transplant donor. DNA for the CDR3: TGCAGTGCCCCCGGCTTCTCGGACTATGGCTACACCTTC. It encodes CSAPGFSDYGYTF.